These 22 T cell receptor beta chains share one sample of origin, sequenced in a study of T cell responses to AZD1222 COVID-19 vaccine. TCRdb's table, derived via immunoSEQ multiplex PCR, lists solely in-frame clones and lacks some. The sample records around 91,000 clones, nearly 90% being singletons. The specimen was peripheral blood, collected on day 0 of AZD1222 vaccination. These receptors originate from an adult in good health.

DNA for the CDR3: TGTGCCAGCAGTCTGGTGGGGTTTTGGGGCACTGAAGCTTTCTTT. It is translated as CASSLVGFWGTEAFF. J is TRBJ1-1 and V is TRBV14; D gene unclear. From germline, CDR1 is SGHDN and CDR2 FVKESK. The V gene lost 6 bases and the J gene lost 4 bases, with 18 bases spanning the gap. There are 15 residues in the CDR3.

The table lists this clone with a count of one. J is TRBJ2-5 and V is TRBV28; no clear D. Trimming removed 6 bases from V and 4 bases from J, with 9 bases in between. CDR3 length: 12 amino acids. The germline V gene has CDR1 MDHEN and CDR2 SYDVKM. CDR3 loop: CASRPQAETQYF. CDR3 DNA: TGTGCCAGCAGGCCCCAGGCAGAGACCCAGTACTTC.

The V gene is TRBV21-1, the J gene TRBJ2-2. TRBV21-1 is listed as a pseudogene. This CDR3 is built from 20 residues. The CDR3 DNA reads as TGTGCCAGCAGCCCAAGAGGGGTGGTAAGACAAAGGTTCTACACCGGGGAGCTGTTTTTT. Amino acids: CASSPRGVVRQRFYTGELFF.

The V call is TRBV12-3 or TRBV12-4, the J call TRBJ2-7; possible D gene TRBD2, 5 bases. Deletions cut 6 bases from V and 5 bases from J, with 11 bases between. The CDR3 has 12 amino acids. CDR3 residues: CASRLDWNEQYF. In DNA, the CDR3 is TGTGCCAGCAGACTGGACTGGAACGAGCAGTACTTC.

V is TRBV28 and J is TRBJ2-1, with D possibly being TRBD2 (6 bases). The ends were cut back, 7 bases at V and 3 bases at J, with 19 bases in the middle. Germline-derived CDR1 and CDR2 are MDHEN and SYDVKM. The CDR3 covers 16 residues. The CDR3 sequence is CASTPTGGTVYNEQFF. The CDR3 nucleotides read TGTGCCAGCACCCCCACGGGCGGGACGGTCTACAATGAGCAGTTCTTC.

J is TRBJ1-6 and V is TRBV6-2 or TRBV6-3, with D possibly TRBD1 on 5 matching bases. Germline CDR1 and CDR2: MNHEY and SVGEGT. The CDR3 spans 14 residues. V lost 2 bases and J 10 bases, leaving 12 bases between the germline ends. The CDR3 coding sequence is TGTGCCAGCAGTTACGAGGGGCGCCGATCACCCCTCCACTTT. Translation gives CASSYEGRRSPLHF.

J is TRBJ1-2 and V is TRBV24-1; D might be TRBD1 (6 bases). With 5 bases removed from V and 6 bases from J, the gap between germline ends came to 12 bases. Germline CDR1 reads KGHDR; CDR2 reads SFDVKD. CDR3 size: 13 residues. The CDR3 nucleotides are TGTGCCACCAGTGGGGGGGCGGGAAATGGCTACACCTTC. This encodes CATSGGAGNGYTF.

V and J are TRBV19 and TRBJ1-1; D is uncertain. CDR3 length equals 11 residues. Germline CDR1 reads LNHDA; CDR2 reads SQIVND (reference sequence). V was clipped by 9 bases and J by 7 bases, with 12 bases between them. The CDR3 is CASRRGNEAFF. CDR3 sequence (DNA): TGTGCCAGCCGGCGAGGGAATGAAGCTTTCTTT.

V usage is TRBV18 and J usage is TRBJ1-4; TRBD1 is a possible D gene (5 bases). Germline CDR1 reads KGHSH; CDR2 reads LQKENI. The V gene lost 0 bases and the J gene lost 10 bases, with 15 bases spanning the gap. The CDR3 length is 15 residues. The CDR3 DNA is TGTGCCAGCTCACCACCCCTATGGGGGGACGGAAAACTGTTTTTT. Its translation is CASSPPLWGDGKLFF.

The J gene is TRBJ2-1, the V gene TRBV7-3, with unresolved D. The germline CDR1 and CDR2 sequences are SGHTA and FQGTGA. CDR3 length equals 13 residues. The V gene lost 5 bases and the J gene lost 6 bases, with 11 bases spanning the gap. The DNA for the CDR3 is TGTGCCAGCAGCCCCTATATTGGCAATGAGCAGTTCTTC. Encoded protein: CASSPYIGNEQFF. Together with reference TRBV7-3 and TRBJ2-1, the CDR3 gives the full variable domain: GAGVSQTPSNKVTEKGKYVELRCDPISGHTALYWYRQSLGQGPEFLIYFQGTGAADDSGLPNDRFFAVRPEGSVSTLKIQRTERGDSAVYLCASSPYIGNEQFFGPGTRLTVL.

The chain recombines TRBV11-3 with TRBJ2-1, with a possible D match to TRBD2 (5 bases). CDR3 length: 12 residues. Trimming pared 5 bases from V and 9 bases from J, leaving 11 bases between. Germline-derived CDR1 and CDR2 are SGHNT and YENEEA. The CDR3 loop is CASSRSGVEQFF. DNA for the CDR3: TGTGCCAGCAGCCGCTCCGGGGTTGAGCAGTTCTTC.

This chain's CDR3 is CASSQPQGRHGYTF. The CDR3 DNA reads TGTGCCAGCAGCCAACCACAGGGGAGGCATGGCTACACCTTC. The chain uses TRBV3-1 (or the pseudogene TRBV3-2) and TRBJ1-2, with 7 nucleotides matching TRBD1. Trimming removed 2 bases from V and 6 bases from J; junction bases left unmatched: 6. Per germline, CDR1 LGHDT and CDR2 YNNKEL (reference sequence). This CDR3 region has 14 residues.

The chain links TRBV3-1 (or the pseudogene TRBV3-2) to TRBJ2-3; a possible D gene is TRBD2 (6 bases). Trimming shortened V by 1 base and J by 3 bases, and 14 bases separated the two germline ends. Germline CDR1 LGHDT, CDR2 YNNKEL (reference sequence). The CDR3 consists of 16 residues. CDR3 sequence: CASSQGDSGWTDTQYF. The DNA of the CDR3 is TGTGCCAGCAGCCAAGGGGATAGCGGCTGGACAGATACGCAGTATTTT.

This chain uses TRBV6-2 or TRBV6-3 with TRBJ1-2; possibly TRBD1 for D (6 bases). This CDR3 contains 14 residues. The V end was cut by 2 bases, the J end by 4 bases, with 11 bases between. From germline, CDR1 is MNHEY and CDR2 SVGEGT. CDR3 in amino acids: CASSYEGVGYGYTF. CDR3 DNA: TGTGCCAGCAGTTACGAGGGGGTTGGCTATGGCTACACCTTC.

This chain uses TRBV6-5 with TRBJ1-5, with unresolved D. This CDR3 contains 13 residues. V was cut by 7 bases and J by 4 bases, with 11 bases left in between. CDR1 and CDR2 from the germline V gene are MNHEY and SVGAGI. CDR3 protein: CASTPSENQPQHF. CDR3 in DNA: TGTGCCAGCACCCCTTCAGAGAATCAGCCCCAGCATTTT.

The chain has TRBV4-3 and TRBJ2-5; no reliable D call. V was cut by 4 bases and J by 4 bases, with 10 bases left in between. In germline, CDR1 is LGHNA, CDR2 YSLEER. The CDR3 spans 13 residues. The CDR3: CASSPDRVETQYF. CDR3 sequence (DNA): TGCGCCAGCAGCCCCGACCGGGTAGAGACCCAGTACTTC.

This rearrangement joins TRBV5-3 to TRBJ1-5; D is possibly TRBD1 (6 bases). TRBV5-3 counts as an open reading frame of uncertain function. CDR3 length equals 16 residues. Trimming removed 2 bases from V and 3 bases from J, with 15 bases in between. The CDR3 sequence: CARSLPLDRLNQPQHF. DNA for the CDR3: TGTGCCAGAAGCTTACCTCTTGACAGGCTCAATCAGCCCCAGCATTTT.

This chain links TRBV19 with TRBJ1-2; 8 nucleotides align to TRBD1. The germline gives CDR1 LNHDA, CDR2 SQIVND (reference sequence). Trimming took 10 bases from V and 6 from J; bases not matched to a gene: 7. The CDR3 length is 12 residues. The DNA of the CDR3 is TGTGCCAACCGCGGACAGGGCAATGGCTACACCTTC. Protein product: CANRGQGNGYTF.

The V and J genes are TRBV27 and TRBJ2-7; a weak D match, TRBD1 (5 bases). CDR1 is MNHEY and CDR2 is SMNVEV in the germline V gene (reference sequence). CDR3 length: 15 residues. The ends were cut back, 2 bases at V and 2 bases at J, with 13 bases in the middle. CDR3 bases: TGTGCCAGCAGTTTAACGTACAGGAAAACCTACGAGCAGTACTTC. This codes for CASSLTYRKTYEQYF.

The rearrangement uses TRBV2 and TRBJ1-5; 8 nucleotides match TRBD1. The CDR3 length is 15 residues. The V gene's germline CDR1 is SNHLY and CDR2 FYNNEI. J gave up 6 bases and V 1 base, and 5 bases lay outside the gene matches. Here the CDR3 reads CASSEEGTGGQPQHF. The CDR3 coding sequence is TGTGCCAGCAGTGAAGAGGGAACAGGGGGTCAGCCCCAGCATTTT.

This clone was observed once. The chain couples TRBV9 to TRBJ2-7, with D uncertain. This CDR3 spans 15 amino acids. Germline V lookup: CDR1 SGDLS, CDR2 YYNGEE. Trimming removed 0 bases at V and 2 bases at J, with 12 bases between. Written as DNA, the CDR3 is TGTGCCAGCAGCGTAGGGAGCAGGACCCCCTACGAGCAGTACTTC. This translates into CASSVGSRTPYEQYF.

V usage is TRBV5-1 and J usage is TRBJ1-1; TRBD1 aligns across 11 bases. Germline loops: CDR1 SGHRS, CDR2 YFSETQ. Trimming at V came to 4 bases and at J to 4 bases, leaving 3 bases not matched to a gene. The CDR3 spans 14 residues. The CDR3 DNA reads TGCGCCAGCAGCGCGGGGACAGGGGGCACTGAAGCTTTCTTT. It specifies CASSAGTGGTEAFF.